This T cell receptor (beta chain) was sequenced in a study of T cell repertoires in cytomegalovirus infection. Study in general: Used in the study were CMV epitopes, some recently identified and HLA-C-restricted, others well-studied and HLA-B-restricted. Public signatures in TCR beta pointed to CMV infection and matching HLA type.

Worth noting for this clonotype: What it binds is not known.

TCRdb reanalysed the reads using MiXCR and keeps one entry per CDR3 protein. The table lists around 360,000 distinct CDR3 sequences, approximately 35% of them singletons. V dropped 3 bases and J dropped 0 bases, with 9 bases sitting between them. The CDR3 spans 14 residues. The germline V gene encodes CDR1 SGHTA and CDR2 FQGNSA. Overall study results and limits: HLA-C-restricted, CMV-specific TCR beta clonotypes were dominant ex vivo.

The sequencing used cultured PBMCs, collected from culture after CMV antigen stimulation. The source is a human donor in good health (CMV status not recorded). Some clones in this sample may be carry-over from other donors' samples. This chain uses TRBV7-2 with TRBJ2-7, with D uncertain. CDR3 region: CASSFGGSSYEQYV. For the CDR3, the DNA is TGTGCCAGCAGCTTTGGCGGTAGCTCCTACGAGCAGTACGTC.